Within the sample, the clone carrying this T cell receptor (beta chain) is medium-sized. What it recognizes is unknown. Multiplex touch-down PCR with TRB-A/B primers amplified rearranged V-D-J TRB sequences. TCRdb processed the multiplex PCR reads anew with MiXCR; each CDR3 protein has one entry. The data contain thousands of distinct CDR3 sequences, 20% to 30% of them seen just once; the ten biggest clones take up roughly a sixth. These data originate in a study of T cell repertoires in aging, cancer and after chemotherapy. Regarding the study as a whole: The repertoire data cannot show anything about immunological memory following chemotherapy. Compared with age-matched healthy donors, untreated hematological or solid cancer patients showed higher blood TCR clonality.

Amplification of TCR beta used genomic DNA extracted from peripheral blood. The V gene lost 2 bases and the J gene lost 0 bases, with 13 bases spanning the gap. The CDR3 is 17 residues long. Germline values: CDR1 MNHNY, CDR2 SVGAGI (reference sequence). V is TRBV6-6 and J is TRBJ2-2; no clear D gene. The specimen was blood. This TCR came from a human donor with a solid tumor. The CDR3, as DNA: TGTGCCAGCAGTTACGATACGACCTTCCCGAACACCGGGGAGCTGTTTTTT. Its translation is CASSYDTTFPNTGELFF.